This T cell receptor (beta chain) was recovered during a study of blood T cell repertoires in COVID-19. About the study: Samples of COVID-19 (acute and convalescent) were obtained from the United States, Italy and Spain. PBMCs, B-cell-depleted T cells, or T cells were the source of the cDNA or gDNA that made up the material.

With 5 bases removed from V and 4 bases from J, the gap between germline ends came to 15 bases. The CDR3 is 15 amino acids. Germline V CDR1 and CDR2: MNHEY, SMNVEV (reference sequence). TCRdb's copy holds only in-frame clones and misses some; the assay was immunoSEQ multiplex PCR. Of hundreds of thousands of clones in the sample, about 86% were seen once. The clonotype comes from a woman aged 25 to 39 who had recovered from COVID-19. This chain connects TRBV27 to TRBJ2-1; possibly TRBD1 for D (5 bases). The sample consisted of peripheral blood. CDR3 region: CASSPDSDAYNEQFF. DNA for the CDR3: TGTGCCAGCAGTCCCGACAGCGACGCATACAATGAGCAGTTCTTC.